This T cell receptor (beta chain) came from a study of cytomegalovirus exposure and HLA in healthy donors. Study information: The roughly 120 validation repertoires, a later analysis reported, used the same platform as the 666 first-cohort repertoires.

Concerning this clone: What it binds is unknown.

Sequenced by immunoSEQ multiplex PCR; TCRdb stores in-frame clones only, minus some. The table has about 110,000 clones, nearly 97% seen once. This CDR3 comprises 15 residues. The germline V gene has CDR1 MNHEY and CDR2 SMNVEV (reference sequence). V lost 5 bases and J lost 4; bases outside the gene matches: 7. Study conclusions and caveats: Using the classifier, cytomegalovirus status was reportedly diagnosed with high specificity and sensitivity. Cytomegalovirus-associated TCR beta chains were listed, numbering some 170. Specific recognition of CMV antigens was confirmed in vitro for three chains (all CMV-associated).

The TCR comes from a woman aged 18-29 years in good health and CMV-seronegative. The sequenced sample consisted of PBMCs. The chain carries TRBV27 and TRBJ2-3, with TRBD2 matching 9 bases. Written as DNA, the CDR3 is TGTGCCAGCAGTCTACGCGGGGGGGCGCCAGATACGCAGTATTTT. As protein: CASSLRGGAPDTQYF.